Each of the 32 T cell receptor beta chains below was sequenced from the same sample in a study of CD8+CD57+ T cells in acquired aplastic anemia. CDR3 and TCR beta VDJ profiling relied on genomic DNA as the template. TCRdb independently ran MiXCR on the reads; one entry per CDR3 protein. Of some 120,000 distinct CDR3 sequences listed, around 48% are singletons. The sample was sorted CD4+, CD8+, or CD8+CD57+ T cells (not recorded which) from PBMCs. The receptors here all came from a human donor in good health, serving as a control.

V gene TRBV19 combines with J gene TRBJ2-4, with TRBD1 matching over 8 bases. Germline CDR1 LNHDA, CDR2 SQIVND (reference sequence). The J segment lost 2 bases and the V segment lost 10 bases, leaving 10 bases of the junction unmatched. The CDR3 runs to 15 residues. CDR3 sequence reads: CATTAGGLSKNIQYF. The CDR3 bases are TGTGCCACCACCGCAGGGGGCTTGTCCAAAAACATTCAGTACTTC. The variable domain in full, with the rest retrieved from reference TRBV19 and TRBJ2-4, is DGGITQSPKYLFRKEGQNVTLSCEQNLNHDAMYWYRQDPGQGLRLIYYSQIVNDFQKGDIAEGYSVSREKKESFPLTVTSAQKNPTAFYLCATTAGGLSKNIQYFGAGTRLSVL.

This clonotype came up a few times. A much bigger clone sits one base away, suggesting this may be a read error. V gene TRBV4-3 combines with J gene TRBJ2-7, with TRBD1 matching over 7 bases. The CDR3 runs 18 residues. Germline CDR1 LGHNA, CDR2 YSLEER. CDR3 coding DNA: TGCGCCAGCAGCCAAAATTATCGCCTGAGGGGGCAACCCTACAAGCAGTACTTC. Protein product: CASSQNYRLRGQPYKQYF.

This clonotype was recorded many times. The CDR3: CASSSGPRQETQYF. The CDR3 nucleotides read TGTGCCAGCAGCTCTGGACCAAGACAAGAGACCCAGTACTTC. V and J are TRBV6-2 or TRBV6-3 and TRBJ2-5; D remains unclear. Germline lookup yields CDR1 MNHEY and CDR2 SVGEGT. V gave up 6 bases and J gave up 2 bases, with 13 bases separating them. The length of the CDR3 is 14 residues.

The V and J genes are TRBV4-1 and TRBJ2-7; either TRBD1 or TRBD2 may fit D (6 bases each). CDR1 and CDR2 (germline): MGHRA, YSYEKL. The V gene lost 4 bases and the J gene lost 2 bases, with 15 bases spanning the gap. CDR3 length: 15 amino acids. The CDR3 nucleotides are TGCGCCAGCAGCCTCACGGGGGCGCCTCCCTACGAGCAGTACTTC. Its translation: CASSLTGAPPYEQYF.

This clonotype has ten or more counts. The V call is TRBV12-3 or TRBV12-4, the J call TRBJ1-5; 7 positions match TRBD1. V lost 2 bases, J lost 5 bases, and 15 bases stayed unmatched. This CDR3 comprises 18 residues. CDR3: CASSLKWRGQFWDQPQHF. For the CDR3, the DNA is TGTGCCAGCAGTTTAAAATGGAGGGGGCAGTTCTGGGATCAGCCCCAGCATTTT.

The chain combines TRBV25-1 with TRBJ2-5; 8 bases fit TRBD1. The germline V gene has CDR1 MGHDK and CDR2 SYGVNS. The CDR3 extends over 17 amino acids. V lost 5 bases to trimming and J lost 5 bases; unmatched junction nucleotides: 16. The CDR3 region is CASSRGVGQGGRETQYF. CDR3 in DNA: TGTGCCAGCAGTAGGGGGGTTGGACAGGGAGGTAGGGAGACCCAGTACTTC.

This clonotype was counted many times. The gene calls are TRBV18 and TRBJ1-2; no definite D call. Trimming stripped 6 bases from V and 1 base from J, with 15 bases between. The CDR3 is made up of 15 amino acids. CDR1 and CDR2 from the germline V gene are KGHSH and LQKENI. The CDR3 is CASSPPVDGNYGYTF. The CDR3 DNA is TGTGCCAGCTCCCCCCCGGTTGACGGTAACTATGGCTACACCTTC. The full variable domain, rest sourced from reference TRBV18 and TRBJ1-2, is NAGVMQNPRHLVRRRGQEARLRCSPMKGHSHVYWYRQLPEEGLKFMVYLQKENIIDESGMPKERFSAEFPKEGPSILRIQQVVRGDSAAYFCASSPPVDGNYGYTFGSGTRLTVV.

V and J are TRBV2 and TRBJ1-6; D ambiguous. The CDR3 loop spans 12 amino acids. Trimming shortened V by 7 bases and J by 8 bases, and 9 bases separated the two germline ends. Germline values: CDR1 SNHLY, CDR2 FYNNEI. The CDR3 here is CASTTGDSPLHF. For the CDR3, the DNA is TGTGCCAGCACTACCGGTGATTCACCCCTCCACTTT. The full variable domain, its missing parts supplied by reference TRBV2 and TRBJ1-6, is EPEVTQTPSHQVTQMGQEVILRCVPISNHLYFYWYRQILGQKVEFLVSFYNNEISEKSEIFDDQFSVERPDGSNFTLKIRSTKLEDSAMYFCASTTGDSPLHFGNGTRLTVT.

The CDR3 loop is CASTSTTGSNQPQHF. DNA of the CDR3: TGTGCCAGTACCTCTACGACAGGTAGCAATCAGCCCCAGCATTTT. The genes are TRBV19 and TRBJ1-5; D may be TRBD1 (6 bases). The CDR3 extends over 15 amino acids. Germline CDR1 reads LNHDA; CDR2 reads SQIVND (reference sequence). Trimming took off 7 bases at V and 0 bases at J, with 13 bases between the two ends.

The V call is TRBV25-1, the J call TRBJ1-1; tentatively, D is TRBD1 (6 bases). Per the germline V gene, CDR1 is MGHDK and CDR2 is SYGVNS. Trimming left V 8 bases short and J 2 bases short, with 15 bases between. This CDR3 region has 14 residues. CDR3 protein: CASSITGINTEAFF. DNA of the CDR3: TGTGCCAGCTCTATTACAGGGATAAACACTGAAGCTTTCTTT.

About this clonotype itself: This sequence may be a read error, since a much larger clone differs from it by one base. The chain links TRBV6-2 or TRBV6-3 to TRBJ1-1; no clear D gene. The germline V gene has CDR1 MNHEY and CDR2 SVGEGT. V lost 8 bases, J lost 4 bases, and 17 bases lay in between. The CDR3 length is 14 residues. This chain's CDR3 is CASGPRGLSTEAFF. The CDR3 DNA is TGTGCCAGCGGGCCCCGTGGTCTGAGCACTGAAGCTTTCTTT.

The chain joins TRBV10-3 to TRBJ1-2; D may be TRBD1 (5 bases). From germline, CDR1 is ENHRY and CDR2 SYGVKD. This CDR3 contains 13 residues. The V and J ends lost 2 bases and 6 bases respectively, with 10 bases between them. The CDR3 DNA reads TGTGCCATCAGTGAGGAGGACAAGCATGGCTACACCTTC. Translating gives CAISEEDKHGYTF.

The chain carries TRBV12-3 or TRBV12-4 and TRBJ2-1; D might be TRBD1 (6 bases). The CDR3 sequence is 15 residues long. Trimming took off 5 bases at V and 8 bases at J, with 19 bases between the two ends. The CDR3 nucleotides are TGTGCCAGCAGTCAGGCGGACAGTGGTTTGGATGAGCAGTTCTTC. This gives the protein CASSQADSGLDEQFF.

The genes are TRBV10-3 and TRBJ2-3, with 7 bases lining up with TRBD2. V was clipped by 10 bases and J by 6 bases; unmatched bases: 7. The germline V gene encodes CDR1 ENHRY and CDR2 SYGVKD. The CDR3 consists of 12 residues. CDR3 sequence: CATTISGDTQYF. CDR3 sequence (DNA): TGTGCCACAACAATTAGCGGGGATACGCAGTATTTT.

This clonotype has a count of ten or more. The V gene is TRBV11-1, the J gene TRBJ2-7; 9 bases map to TRBD2. The germline CDR1 and CDR2 sequences are SGHAT and FQDESV (reference sequence). The CDR3 covers 19 residues. After removal of 3 bases from V and 3 bases from J, the junction contained 18 bases not matched to a gene. CDR3 protein: CASSFYLGGGGAGYYEQYF. The CDR3 DNA reads TGTGCCAGCAGCTTCTACTTAGGCGGCGGGGGGGCCGGTTACTACGAGCAGTACTTC.

This clonotype was observed at least ten times. The J gene is TRBJ1-1, the V gene TRBV30; the D is unclear. CDR3 length: 13 amino acids. V dropped 5 bases and J dropped 0 bases, with 10 bases sitting between them. Germline CDR1 reads GTSNPN; CDR2 reads SVGIG (reference sequence). The CDR3 DNA sequence: TGTGCCTGGGCGAGGACTATGAACACTGAAGCTTTCTTT. It is translated as CAWARTMNTEAFF.

This clonotype has a handful of counts. The chain joins TRBV9 to TRBJ1-6, with D hard to call. Trimming cost V 0 bases and J 5 bases, with 3 bases left between them. The CDR3 has 13 amino acids. Germline V gene lookup returns CDR1 SGDLS and CDR2 YYNGEE. The CDR3 coding sequence is TGTGCCAGCAGCGTAGCACATAATTCACCCCTCCACTTT. This encodes CASSVAHNSPLHF.

This clonotype has only a few counts. V usage is TRBV25-1 and J usage is TRBJ1-6; D ambiguous. The V end lost 6 bases, the J end lost 8 bases, and 11 bases lay between the germline ends. The CDR3 totals 13 residues. Germline assignment: CDR1 MGHDK and CDR2 SYGVNS. The CDR3 here is CASRGSGYSPLHF. CDR3 bases: TGTGCCAGCAGGGGGTCCGGATATTCACCCCTCCACTTT.

The CDR3: CASSPAGYEQYV. For the CDR3, the DNA is TGTGCCAGCAGCCCGGCGGGCTACGAGCAGTACGTC. V gene TRBV6-2 or TRBV6-3 combines with J gene TRBJ2-7; weak D call: TRBD2 (5 bases). Trimming removed 6 bases from V and 3 bases from J, with 9 bases in between. The CDR3 is 12 amino acids. Germline CDR1 reads MNHEY; CDR2 reads SVGEGT.

The chain joins TRBV25-1 to TRBJ2-7, with D unclear. The V end lost 3 bases, the J end lost 1 base, and 7 bases lay between the germline ends. Germline loops: CDR1 MGHDK, CDR2 SYGVNS. CDR3 length: 13 amino acids. The CDR3 sequence: CASSDSASYEQYF. CDR3 nucleotide sequence: TGTGCCAGCAGTGATTCGGCGTCCTACGAGCAGTACTTC.

The rearrangement links TRBV29-1 to TRBJ2-1; possibly TRBD1 for D (6 bases). The CDR3 covers 15 residues. The ends were cut back, 5 bases at V and 0 bases at J, with 14 bases in the middle. Germline loops: CDR1 SQVTM, CDR2 ANQGSEA. CDR3 nucleotide sequence: TGCAGCGTTTTAAGACAGGTCAGCTCCTACAATGAGCAGTTCTTC. Its translation: CSVLRQVSSYNEQFF.

The CDR3 coding sequence is TGCAGCGTTGTTGGCAGGGGCTACGAGCAGTACGTC. It codes for CSVVGRGYEQYV. The chain employs TRBV29-1 and TRBJ2-7; D is possibly TRBD1 (6 bases). The CDR3 has 12 amino acids. Germline V gives CDR1 SQVTM, CDR2 ANQGSEA. The ends were cut back, 4 bases at V and 3 bases at J, with 10 bases in the middle.

Regarding this clonotype: As the CDR3 is not closed by the conserved phenylalanine or tryptophan, this likely results from a read error. The chain employs TRBV7-3 and TRBJ2-3, with TRBD2 as a possible D gene (6 bases). Germline V gene sequence: CDR1 SGHTA, CDR2 FQGTGA. Trimming removed 5 bases from V and 3 bases from J, with 12 bases in between. CDR3 length equals 14 residues. CDR3 DNA: TGTGCCAGCAGCGGGAGGACTACTACAGATACGCAGTATTCT. It translates to CASSGRTTTDTQYS.

This clonotype was observed at least ten times. The rearrangement links TRBV11-3 to TRBJ2-7, with D perhaps given as TRBD1 or TRBD2 (5 bases each). The CDR3 is made up of 12 amino acids. Trimming removed 2 bases at V and 6 bases at J, with 8 bases between. Germline CDR1 SGHNT, CDR2 YENEEA. The CDR3 DNA reads as TGTGCCAGCAGCTTAAGGGACCGCGAGCAGTACTTC. This sequence encodes CASSLRDREQYF.

This clonotype was observed at least ten times. The chain recombines TRBV11-3 with TRBJ2-3; either TRBD1 or TRBD2 may fit D (6 bases each). The CDR3 runs to 15 residues. Per the germline V gene, CDR1 is SGHNT and CDR2 is YENEEA. The V gene lost 1 base and the J gene lost 3 bases, with 11 bases spanning the gap. This chain's CDR3 is CASSLGGARTDTQYF. The CDR3 region has the DNA TGTGCCAGCAGCTTAGGGGGGGCCAGGACAGATACGCAGTATTTT.

Regarding this clonotype: At one of its ends the junction is not consistent with the germline gene, which may arise from a read error. J is TRBJ2-2 and V is TRBV2; 8 bases match TRBD2. The CDR3 spans 16 residues. Looked up from germline, CDR1 is SNHLY and CDR2 is FYNNEI. This chain's CDR3 is CASSVEGLVNTGELFF. The CDR3 coding sequence is TGTGCCAGTAGTGTAGAGGGACTAGTAAACACCGGGGAGCTGTTTTTT.

This clonotype was recorded at least ten times. This chain joins TRBV6-1 and TRBJ1-1, with D unresolved. The CDR3 has 12 amino acids. CDR1 is MNHNS and CDR2 is SASEGT in the germline V gene. The V and J ends lost 7 bases and 1 base respectively, with 7 bases between them. The CDR3, as DNA: TGTGCCAGCACAAACCCGAACACTGAAGCTTTCTTT. It translates to CASTNPNTEAFF.

This chain connects TRBV20-1 to TRBJ2-1; D remains unclear. The CDR3 covers 15 residues. Trimming took 0 bases from V and 8 from J, leaving 17 bases between them. Germline lookup yields CDR1 DFQATT and CDR2 SNEGSKA (reference sequence). The CDR3 region has the DNA TGCAGTGCTAGAGATCTCGCAGTAACGATAGATGAGCAGTTCTTC. This encodes CSARDLAVTIDEQFF.

At least ten counts were recorded for this clonotype. This chain joins TRBV19 and TRBJ1-4; TRBD1 might be the D (6 bases). The CDR3 is 14 residues long. Per germline, CDR1 LNHDA and CDR2 SQIVND (reference sequence). The V end was cut by 9 bases, the J end by 2 bases, with 13 bases between. CDR3 amino acids: CASGGGNTNEKLFF. The DNA for the CDR3 is TGTGCCAGCGGAGGGGGGAATACTAATGAAAAACTGTTTTTT. Variable domain in full (rest from reference TRBV19 and TRBJ1-4): DGGITQSPKYLFRKEGQNVTLSCEQNLNHDAMYWYRQDPGQGLRLIYYSQIVNDFQKGDIAEGYSVSREKKESFPLTVTSAQKNPTAFYLCASGGGNTNEKLFFGSGTQLSVL.

The rearrangement uses TRBV23-1 and TRBJ1-6; D is undetermined. TRBV23-1 carries the ORF label, with uncertain function. V lost 9 bases and J 1 base, leaving 25 bases between the germline ends. CDR3 length: 19 residues. The chain's CDR3 is CASTVRPSGSGSYNSPLHF. CDR3 sequence (DNA): TGCGCCAGTACCGTTCGGCCCTCTGGGTCTGGTTCCTATAATTCACCCCTCCACTTT.

Ten or more counts support this clonotype. The CDR3 loop is CASSRADSGNTIYF. As DNA, the CDR3 is TGTGCCAGTAGTAGGGCCGACTCTGGAAACACCATATATTTT. The chain recombines TRBV19 with TRBJ1-3, with D uncertain. Germline lookup yields CDR1 LNHDA and CDR2 SQIVND (reference sequence). This CDR3 is built from 14 residues. Trimming took 4 bases from V and 0 from J, leaving 7 bases between them.

This clonotype was observed at least ten times. V and J are TRBV3-1 and TRBJ1-4, with 9 bases identical to TRBD1. The V and J ends lost 0 bases and 6 bases, in that order; junction bases with no gene match: 2. Germline CDR1 is LGHDT and CDR2 is YNNKEL (reference sequence). This CDR3 region has 15 residues. The chain's CDR3 is CASSQDRTGDEKLFF. The CDR3 nucleotides read TGTGCCAGCAGCCAAGATCGGACAGGGGATGAAAAACTGTTTTTT.